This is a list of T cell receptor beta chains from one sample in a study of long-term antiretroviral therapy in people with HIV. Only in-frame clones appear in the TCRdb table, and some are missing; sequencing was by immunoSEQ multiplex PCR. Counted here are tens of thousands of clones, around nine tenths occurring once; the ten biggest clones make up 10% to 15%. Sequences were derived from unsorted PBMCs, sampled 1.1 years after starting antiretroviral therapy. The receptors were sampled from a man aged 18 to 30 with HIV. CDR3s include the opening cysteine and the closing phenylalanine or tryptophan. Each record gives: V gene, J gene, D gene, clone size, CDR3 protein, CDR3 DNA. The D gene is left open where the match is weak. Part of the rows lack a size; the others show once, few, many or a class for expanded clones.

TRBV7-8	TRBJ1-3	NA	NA	CASSLQPEGVTIYF	TGTGCCAGCAGCCTACAACCGGAGGGGGTCACCATATATTTT
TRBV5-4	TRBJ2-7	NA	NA	CASSLSTGADYEQYF	TGTGCCAGCAGCTTGTCGACGGGGGCGGACTACGAGCAGTACTTC
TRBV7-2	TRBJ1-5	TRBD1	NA	CASGGGTGSNQPQHF	TGTGCCAGCGGGGGGGGGACAGGGAGCAATCAGCCCCAGCATTTT
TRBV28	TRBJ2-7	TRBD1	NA	CASLDYRGSYEQYF	TGTGCCAGCCTCGACTACAGGGGATCCTACGAGCAGTACTTC
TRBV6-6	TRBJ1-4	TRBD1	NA	CASSLLGTEYEKLFF	TGTGCCAGCAGTCTACTGGGGACAGAGTATGAAAAACTGTTTTTT
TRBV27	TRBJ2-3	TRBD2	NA	CASSFGRAPDTQYF	TGTGCCAGCAGTTTCGGGAGGGCCCCAGATACGCAGTATTTT
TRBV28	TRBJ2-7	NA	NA	CASLGDYEQYF	TGTGCCAGCCTGGGCGATTACGAGCAGTACTTC
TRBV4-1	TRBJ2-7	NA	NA	CASSHQGGTTYEQYF	TGCGCCAGCAGCCACCAAGGGGGAACTACCTACGAGCAGTACTTC
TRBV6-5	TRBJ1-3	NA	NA	CASSYSRGSGNTIYF	TGTGCCAGCAGTTACTCCCGCGGGTCTGGAAACACCATATATTTT
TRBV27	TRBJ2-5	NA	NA	CASSFQGGETQYF	TGTGCCAGCAGTTTTCAGGGGGGAGAGACCCAGTACTTC
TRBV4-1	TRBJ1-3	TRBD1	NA	CASSQGPTYRGVGGNTIYF	TGCGCCAGCAGCCAAGGGCCTACTTACAGGGGGGTGGGCGGAAACACCATATATTTT
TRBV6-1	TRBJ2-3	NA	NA	CASSDPMREGFRDTQYF	TGTGCCAGCAGTGATCCAATGCGAGAGGGCTTTAGAGATACGCAGTATTTT
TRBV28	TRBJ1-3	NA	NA	CASSPTAANTIYF	TGTGCCAGCAGTCCGACCGCGGCAAACACCATATATTTT
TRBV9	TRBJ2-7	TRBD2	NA	CASSVSTSGIYEQYF	TGTGCCAGCAGCGTCTCGACTAGCGGGATCTACGAGCAGTACTTC
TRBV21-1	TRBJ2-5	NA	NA	CASSKALAGVETQYF	TGTGCCAGCAGCAAAGCCCTAGCGGGAGTAGAGACCCAGTACTTC
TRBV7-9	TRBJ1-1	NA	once	CASTSVAEAFF	TGTGCCAGCACCTCCGTCGCTGAAGCTTTCTTT
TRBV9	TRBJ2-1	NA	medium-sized	CASSVEGGPGNEQFF	TGTGCCAGCAGCGTGGAGGGGGGGCCGGGCAATGAGCAGTTCTTC
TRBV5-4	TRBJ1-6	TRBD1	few	CASMAGQDNSPLHF	TGTGCCAGCATGGCAGGACAGGATAATTCACCCCTCCACTTT